These T cell receptor beta chains were read from a single sample in a study of cytomegalovirus exposure and HLA in healthy donors. TCRdb's table, derived via immunoSEQ multiplex PCR, lists solely in-frame clones and lacks some. The table shows about 310,000 clones, with roughly 90% occurring only once. The specimen was PBMCs. The source of these receptors is a man aged 30-40 years in good health and CMV-seronegative. CDR3s include the opening cysteine and the closing phenylalanine or tryptophan. A D gene is named only where the DNA matches it firmly. Size is stated for part of the rows, as once, few or many counts, or as a class when the clone is expanded.

16,.,TRBJ1-1,TRBV18,.,TGTGCCAGCTCACAGGCGCTAACGGGGGGAAACACTGAAGCTTTCTTT,CASSQALTGGNTEAFF
14,.,TRBJ2-2,TRBV21-1,.,TGTGCCAGCAGCAAAGGCAGGGAAGTCGGGGAGCTGTTTTTT,CASSKGREVGELFF
16,.,TRBJ1-1,TRBV4-1,.,TGCGCCAGCAGCTTACGATCCGGGGGAGTGAACACTGAAGCTTTCTTT,CASSLRSGGVNTEAFF
17,TRBD1,TRBJ2-7,TRBV14,.,TGTGCCAGCAGCCATCACCGGACAGGAGCCCGCTCCTACGAGCAGTACTTC,CASSHHRTGARSYEQYF
16,.,TRBJ1-2,TRBV5-4,once,TGTGCCAGCAGCTTGGGAGGCGGCAGGGAAGCCTATGGCTACACCTTC,CASSLGGGREAYGYTF
13,.,TRBJ2-7,TRBV29-1,.,TGCAGCGTTGGGACAGCCGTTCGGCCCGAGCAGTACTTC,CSVGTAVRPEQYF
15,.,TRBJ1-1,TRBV6-1,.,TGTGCCAGCAGGAAATGGACAGAGGAGAACACTGAAGCTTTCTTT,CASRKWTEENTEAFF
17,TRBD1,TRBJ1-2,TRBV9,.,TGTGCCAGCAGCGGGAGAGGCAGGGGGCTTCCTAACTATGGCTACACCTTC,CASSGRGRGLPNYGYTF
14,.,TRBJ1-5,TRBV27,.,TGTGCCAGCAGTTTAGCGCTCAAATATCAGCCCCAGCATTTT,CASSLALKYQPQHF
16,TRBD1,TRBJ2-1,TRBV6-5,.,TGTGCCAGCAGTTCACTGACAGGGAGCTCCTACAATGAGCAGTTCTTC,CASSSLTGSSYNEQFF
16,TRBD1,TRBJ1-5,TRBV10-3,.,TGTGCCATCAGCGACCGACAGGGCATCCGCAATCAGCCCCAGCATTTT,CAISDRQGIRNQPQHF
15,TRBD2,TRBJ2-3,TRBV9,.,TGTGCCAGCAGCGTTAGCGGGGCCACCACAGATACGCAGTATTTT,CASSVSGATTDTQYF
14,TRBD1,TRBJ1-1,TRBV29-1,.,TGCAGCGCCGGGACAGGGGGCCCGCGAGCCGAAGCTTTCTTT,CSAGTGGPRAEAFF
16,TRBD1,TRBJ1-4,TRBV27,.,TGTGCCAGCAGTTCCTACCTCAGGGGGCTGGGCGAAAAACTGTTTTTT,CASSSYLRGLGEKLFF
17,.,TRBJ2-1,TRBV5-8,.,TGTGCCAGCAGCTCGCCGAAGACGGAGAATCGCTTCAATGAGCAGTTCTTC,CASSSPKTENRFNEQFF
15,TRBD2,TRBJ2-1,TRBV5-1,once,TGCGCCAGCAGCTTAGCTAGCGGGGGCCACAATGAGCAGTTCTTC,CASSLASGGHNEQFF
17,.,TRBJ1-1,TRBV14,.,TGTGCCAGCAGCCAAGAGTTGGGAGAACTTATGAACACTGAAGCTTTCTTT,CASSQELGELMNTEAFF
16,TRBD2,TRBJ2-3,TRBV9,.,TGTGCCAGCAGCGTAGGGGTAACTAGCGGGGGATCCCTCCGGTATTTT,CASSVGVTSGGSLRYF
14,.,TRBJ2-5,TRBV4-1,.,TGCGCCAGCAGCCAAGGGGCAGGGCAAGAGACCCAGTACTTC,CASSQGAGQETQYF
15,.,TRBJ2-4,TRBV19,.,TGTGCCAGTAGGATCGTCGGGATCTCCAAAAACATTCAGTACTTC,CASRIVGISKNIQYF
13,.,TRBJ1-1,TRBV11-3,.,TGTGCCAGCAGCCCCCGCGGAAACACTGAAGCTTTCTTT,CASSPRGNTEAFF
14,.,TRBJ1-1,TRBV27,.,TGTGCCAGCAGTTTATCCCCCTTCGGCACTGAAGCTTTCTTT,CASSLSPFGTEAFF
17,.,TRBJ1-6,TRBV5-4,.,TGTGCCAGCAGCATTCCCAACGTGGGGGGGTTTGATTCACCCCTCCACTTT,CASSIPNVGGFDSPLHF
13,.,TRBJ2-3,TRBV29-1,.,TGCAGCGTATTACTAGCAAGCACAGATACGCAGTATTTT,CSVLLASTDTQYF
14,TRBD2,TRBJ2-1,TRBV19,.,TGTGCCAGTAGGCGGGGGGGGTCCTACAATGAGCAGTTCTTC,CASRRGGSYNEQFF
18,TRBD1,TRBJ2-5,TRBV18,.,TGTGCCAGCTCTCCAATAACAGGGGGCGCAGGGACGCGGGAGACCCAGTACTTC,CASSPITGGAGTRETQYF
13,TRBD1,TRBJ1-2,TRBV10-1,few,TGCGCCAGCAGTACCGACAGGGGCTATGGCTACACCTTC,CASSTDRGYGYTF
13,.,TRBJ1-1,TRBV7-8,.,TGTGCCAGCAGCCGAGAAATGAACACTGAAGCTTTCTTT,CASSREMNTEAFF
15,.,TRBJ2-7,TRBV4-3,.,TGCGCCAGCAGCCAAGAGAGACAACCAGCCTACGAGCAGTACTTC,CASSQERQPAYEQYF
14,.,TRBJ2-7,TRBV27,once,TGTGCCAGCAGTCCCCAGGGTGTGCCCTACGAGCAGTACTTC,CASSPQGVPYEQYF
16,.,TRBJ2-4,TRBV6-5,.,TGTGCCAGCAGTTACCGCCTTGGGGGCACAAAAAACATTCAGTACTTC,CASSYRLGGTKNIQYF
12,.,TRBJ1-4,TRBV6-1,.,TGTGCCAGTGGACAGACTAATGAAAAACTGTTTTTT,CASGQTNEKLFF
13,.,TRBJ2-7,TRBV6-5,.,TGTGCCAGCAGGGAGACAGACTCCTACGAGCAGTACTTC,CASRETDSYEQYF
11,.,TRBJ1-1,TRBV29-1,.,TGCAGCGTTGGGTACGGCACTGAAGCTTTCTTT,CSVGYGTEAFF
14,.,TRBJ2-3,TRBV4-2,once,TGTGCCAGCAGCACGGGACTTCTCACAGATACGCAGTATTTT,CASSTGLLTDTQYF
15,.,TRBJ1-1,TRBV6-5,.,TGTGCCAGCAGTTATCTGACCGACAGGAAGTATGAAGCTTTCTTT,CASSYLTDRKYEAFF
15,TRBD1,TRBJ2-7,TRBV6-1,.,TGTGCCAGCAGTGAACCTTCCAGGGGGTACGGAGAGCAGTACTTC,CASSEPSRGYGEQYF
14,.,TRBJ2-7,TRBV7-9,.,TGTGCCAGCAGCCCTACAGGGCTGAACTACGAGCAGTACTTC,CASSPTGLNYEQYF
16,.,TRBJ1-3,TRBV4-3,once,TGCGCCAGCAGCCAAGATCTCGGGGGGCTTGGAAACACCATATATTTT,CASSQDLGGLGNTIYF
13,.,TRBJ2-1,TRBV5-6,.,TGTGCCAGCAGCTTGGGACTGGGGGGTGAGCAGTTCTTC,CASSLGLGGEQFF